This record covers a single T cell receptor (beta chain). These data belong to a study of T cell changes during pregnancy in multiple sclerosis. This CDR3 region has 16 residues. CDR1 is WSHSY, CDR2 SAAADI, per germline. Losses at the gene ends were 8 bases for V and 3 bases for J; bases not matched to a gene: 13. This table comes from immunoSEQ multiplex PCR, and its TCRdb copy is limited to in-frame clones, with some not included. The table records roughly 62,000 clones, 70% to 90% of them present only once. This receptor was taken from a female donor with multiple sclerosis, enrolled in a pregnancy study. Sequencing used peripheral blood, obtained in the first trimester of pregnancy. J is TRBJ2-7 and V is TRBV10-2, with 10 bases that match TRBD1. The CDR3, as DNA: TGCGCCAGCCTTTCCTCTCCGGGACAGGGGTTCTACGAGCAGTACTTC. Translation gives CASLSSPGQGFYEQYF.